This TCR beta chain was identified during a study of neurological immune-mediated disorders. This clonotype has ten or more counts. This CDR3 is 15 amino acids long. The germline V gene encodes CDR1 DFQATT and CDR2 SNEGSKA (reference sequence). Germline trimming cut 3 bases from V and 7 bases from J; bases unmatched to any gene: 14. TCRdb used MiXCR to reprocess the 5' RACE reads, holding one entry per CDR3 protein. The table lists roughly 74,000 distinct CDR3 sequences, 5.2% of them singletons. This clonotype was obtained from a young man with multiple sclerosis. Sequences were obtained from PBMCs. V usage is TRBV20-1 and J usage is TRBJ1-1; 7 bases align to TRBD1. Here the CDR3 DNA reads TGCAGTGCTAGGAGCCTGTATAGGACAGGAGTTGAAGCTTTCTTT. Translated: CSARSLYRTGVEAFF.